This T cell receptor (beta chain) was profiled in a study of blood T cells in healthy people across ages. Background on the study: Template switching picked up about one barcoded beta molecule for each two T cells. Whole-study findings and limits: More naive CD4+ cells and higher diversity were found in long-lived than in aged donors. Roughly linearly, TCR beta diversity per million T cells fell as age increased.

On this clonotype: As yet, its antigen is unknown.

Combining a sample-barcoded 5' primer with a J-beta primer mix, a second PCR ran for roughly 6 to 11 cycles. TCRdb recomputed calls from the 5' RACE reads with MiXCR, one row per CDR3 protein. The data contain some 920,000 distinct CDR3 sequences, 51% of them singletons. The V gene lost 6 bases and the J gene lost 8 bases, with 15 bases spanning the gap. The germline CDR1 and CDR2 sequences are DFQATT and SNEGSKA (reference sequence). This CDR3 comprises 12 residues. The chain couples TRBV20-1 to TRBJ2-3; D gene unclear. The receptor's source is a woman aged 60-70 years in good health. Sequences were obtained from blood. The CDR3 bases are TGCAGTGCGCCCAGGACGGTCACTACGCAGTATTTT. This translates into CSAPRTVTTQYF.